This is a list of T cell receptor beta chains from one sample in a study of blood T cells in healthy people across ages. TCRdb fed the 5' RACE reads into MiXCR, producing one record per CDR3 protein. The sample includes 780,000 or so distinct CDR3 sequences, around 50% of them seen just once. The specimen sequenced was blood. Receptors were obtained from a man aged 35 to 55 in good health. The CDR3 runs from the conserved cysteine through the conserved F or W. The D gene is left open where the match is weak. Only some rows state a clone size, as once, few, many or a class for expanded clones.

clone size,D gene,V gene,J gene,CDR3 protein,CDR3 DNA
.,.,TRBV7-9,TRBJ2-5,CASRPGQNNEQYF,TGTGCCAGCAGACCCGGCCAAAACAATGAGCAGTACTTC
.,TRBD1,TRBV3-1,TRBJ2-7,CASSHRQGSHEQYF,TGTGCCAGCAGCCATCGACAGGGTTCCCACGAGCAGTACTTC
.,.,TRBV21-1,TRBJ2-7,CASNQAQVYEQYF,TGTGCCAGCAACCAGGCGCAGGTCTACGAGCAGTACTTC
.,TRBD1,TRBV29-1,TRBJ2-7,CSVVVSGQGGEQYF,TGCAGCGTTGTAGTTTCCGGACAGGGGGGCGAGCAGTACTTC
.,TRBD1,TRBV27,TRBJ2-1,CASTPRQGIISEQFF,TGTGCCAGCACTCCAAGACAGGGGATAATCAGTGAGCAGTTCTTC
few,TRBD2,TRBV5-1,TRBJ2-3,CASSLGGRRAGATDTQYF,TGCGCCAGCAGCTTGGGGGGTCGGCGAGCGGGAGCCACAGATACGCAGTATTTT
.,TRBD1,TRBV7-2,TRBJ2-1,CASSTRDRYLYNEQFF,TGTGCCAGCAGCACCCGGGACAGATACTTGTACAATGAGCAGTTCTTC
few,TRBD2,TRBV5-1,TRBJ2-7,CASAPLGGSSSYEQYF,TGCGCCAGCGCCCCTCTCGGCGGGAGCAGCTCCTACGAGCAGTACTTC
.,.,TRBV18,TRBJ1-5,CASSTGAGSNQPQHF,TGTGCCAGCTCTACTGGGGCAGGTTCCAATCAGCCCCAGCATTTT
few,TRBD1,TRBV3-1,TRBJ1-6,CASSQEVGTGRSPLHF,TGTGCCAGCAGCCAAGAGGTTGGGACAGGACGGTCACCCCTCCACTTT
.,TRBD1,TRBV27,TRBJ2-7,CTSSLSGGTVTTYEQYF,TGTACCAGCAGTTTATCCGGTGGGACAGTAACTACCTACGAGCAGTACTTC
.,.,TRBV6-2/TRBV6-3,TRBJ1-6,CASSYSLGDSPLHF,TGTGCCAGCAGTTACTCTTTGGGGGATTCACCCCTCCACTTT
few,.,TRBV7-9,TRBJ2-1,CASSLGGLNEQFF,TGTGCCAGCAGCTTAGGCGGACTGAATGAGCAGTTCTTC
few,TRBD1,TRBV2,TRBJ2-1,CASSDSDRVNEQFF,TGTGCCAGCAGTGATTCGGACAGGGTAAATGAGCAGTTCTTC